This passage covers 5 T cell receptor beta chains from one sample sequenced in a study of blood T cells in healthy people across ages. Through a sample-barcoded 5' primer and a J-beta primer mix, a second PCR was run for about 6 to 11 cycles. One entry per CDR3 protein results from TCRdb running MiXCR on the 5' RACE reads. This sample has about 380,000 distinct CDR3 sequences; over 45% occur once, and the top ten carry under 65%. The sample consisted of blood. The source of these receptors is a man in his fifties or sixties in good health.

This clonotype was seen only a few times. The chain carries TRBV27 and TRBJ2-7, with unresolved D. Germline loops: CDR1 MNHEY, CDR2 SMNVEV (reference sequence). This CDR3 has 13 residues. Deletions cut 5 bases from V and 5 bases from J, with 13 bases between. The chain's CDR3 is CASSRWVENEQYF. For the CDR3, the DNA is TGTGCCAGCAGTCGGTGGGTTGAAAACGAGCAGTACTTC.

The CDR3 region has the DNA TGTGCCAGCAGAAAACAGGGTCAGAGTTTGGGGTCACCCCTCCACTTT. Protein product: CASRKQGQSLGSPLHF. The V gene is TRBV27, the J gene TRBJ1-6, with a weak D call TRBD1 (6 bases). Germline V CDR1 and CDR2: MNHEY, SMNVEV (reference sequence). This CDR3 has 16 amino acids. V was shortened by 6 bases and J by 10 bases, with 22 bases between the two germline ends.

This clonotype came up once. The chain carries TRBV20-1 and TRBJ2-6; D is possibly TRBD1 or TRBD2 (5 bases each). This CDR3 region has 16 residues. Germline CDR1 DFQATT, CDR2 SNEGSKA (reference sequence). V lost 3 bases to trimming and J lost 1 base, with 13 bases between them. The CDR3 bases are TGCAGTGCTAGCCCCCTTTGGGGGTCTGGGGCCAACGTCCTGACTTTC. Encoded protein: CSASPLWGSGANVLTF.

V is TRBV7-3 and J is TRBJ2-1; TRBD2 agrees at 9 bases. This CDR3 contains 15 residues. Losses at the gene ends were 4 bases for V and 3 bases for J; bases not matched to a gene: 4. Per the germline V gene, CDR1 is SGHTA and CDR2 is FQGTGA. CDR3 in amino acids: CASSYTSGHYNEQFF. The CDR3 DNA follows: TGTGCCAGCAGCTACACTAGCGGGCACTACAATGAGCAGTTCTTC.

This chain links TRBV29-1 with TRBJ2-1, with TRBD2 identical over 8 bases. Germline V lookup: CDR1 SQVTM, CDR2 ANQGSEA. The CDR3 spans 14 residues. The V segment lost 7 bases and the J segment 1 base; nucleotides outside the gene matches: 6. The CDR3 bases are TGCAGCGCCAACCGGGGGGGGTCCTACAATGAGCAGTTCTTC. This gives the protein CSANRGGSYNEQFF.